Listed here are 3 T cell receptor beta chains from one sample, sequenced in a study of CD4 and CD8 cells across lung adenocarcinoma regions. TCRdb analysed the PCR reads with MiXCR anew, one entry per CDR3 protein. The sample carries about 23,000 distinct CDR3 sequences, more than 45% recorded once. Sequenced input: CD4+ T cells from the center of a lung tumor. The receptor source for this set is a male donor with lung adenocarcinoma. The CD4 and CD8 labels of this study may be unreliable.

This clonotype showed up many times. The rearrangement links TRBV10-2 to TRBJ2-3; 8 bases match TRBD2. This CDR3 has 14 amino acids. Germline V gene data show CDR1 as WSHSY and CDR2 as SAAADI. The junction had 4 bases not matched to a gene; V was cut back by 6 bases and J by 2 bases. The CDR3 reads CASRPGLVTDTQYF. The DNA of the CDR3 is TGCGCCAGCAGGCCGGGACTAGTCACAGATACGCAGTATTTT.

The sample holds many counts of this clonotype. This rearrangement joins TRBV12-3 or TRBV12-4 to TRBJ2-3, with a tentative D call TRBD1 (6 bases). This CDR3 has 13 residues. V was pared by 6 bases and J by 4 bases, with 11 bases between. CDR3 residues: CASRSTGSDTQYF. CDR3 coding DNA: TGTGCCAGCAGGTCAACAGGGTCAGATACGCAGTATTTT.

The chain carries TRBV3-1 and TRBJ2-3, with D possibly being TRBD2 (5 bases). CDR3 length equals 15 residues. The germline CDR1 and CDR2 sequences are LGHDT and YNNKEL (reference sequence). V was clipped by 3 bases and J by 4 bases, with 14 bases between them. CDR3 nucleotides: TGTGCCAGCAGCCAGGCTGGGCCGAGGGCAGATACGCAGTATTTT. This codes for CASSQAGPRADTQYF.